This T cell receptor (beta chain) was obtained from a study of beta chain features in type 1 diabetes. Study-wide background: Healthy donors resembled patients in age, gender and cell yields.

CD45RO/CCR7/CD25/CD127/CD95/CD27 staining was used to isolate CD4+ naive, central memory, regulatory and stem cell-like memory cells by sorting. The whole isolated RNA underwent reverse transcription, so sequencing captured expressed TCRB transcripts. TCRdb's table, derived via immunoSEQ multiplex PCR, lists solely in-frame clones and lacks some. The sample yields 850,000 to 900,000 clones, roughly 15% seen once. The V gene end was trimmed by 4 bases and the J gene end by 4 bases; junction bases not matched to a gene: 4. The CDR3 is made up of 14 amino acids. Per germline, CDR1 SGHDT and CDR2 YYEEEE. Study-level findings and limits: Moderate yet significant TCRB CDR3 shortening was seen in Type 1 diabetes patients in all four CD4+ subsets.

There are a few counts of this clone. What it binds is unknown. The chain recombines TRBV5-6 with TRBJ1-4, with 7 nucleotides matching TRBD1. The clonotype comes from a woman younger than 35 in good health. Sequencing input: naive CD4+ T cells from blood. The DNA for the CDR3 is TGTGCCAGCAGCCCGGGACAGTATAATGAAAAACTGTTTTTT. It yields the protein CASSPGQYNEKLFF.